One sample yielded the 16 T cell receptor beta chains listed below, sequenced in a study of blood T cell repertoires in COVID-19. Repertoires were generated with immunoSEQ multiplex PCR, while TCRdb's copy carries only in-frame clones and drops some. The sample records fewer than 300,000 clones, around 90% being singletons. Input material: peripheral blood. The receptors originated from a man between 60 and 70 years old who had recovered from COVID-19.

The V and J genes are TRBV27 and TRBJ2-5; 8 bases fit TRBD1. V was clipped by 5 bases and J by 5 bases; unmatched bases: 10. The germline gives CDR1 MNHEY, CDR2 SMNVEV (reference sequence). The CDR3 contains 15 residues. As DNA, the CDR3 is TGTGCCAGCAGTAGAATCTCGACAGGGGAGGAGACCCAGTACTTC. Its translation is CASSRISTGEETQYF.

V and J are TRBV2 and TRBJ2-7; 13 bases are a match to TRBD2. The V segment lost 6 bases and the J segment 7 bases; nucleotides outside the gene matches: 6. This CDR3 is 14 amino acids long. CDR1 and CDR2 from the germline V gene are SNHLY and FYNNEI. The CDR3 here is CASRGLAGNQEQYF. DNA of the CDR3: TGTGCCAGCAGGGGACTAGCGGGGAATCAGGAGCAGTACTTC. Full variable domain (rest looked up from reference TRBV2 and TRBJ2-7): EPEVTQTPSHQVTQMGQEVILRCVPISNHLYFYWYRQILGQKVEFLVSFYNNEISEKSEIFDDQFSVERPDGSNFTLKIRSTKLEDSAMYFCASRGLAGNQEQYFGPGTRLTVT.

The genes are TRBV7-6 and TRBJ2-1; 9 nucleotides line up with TRBD2. Per the germline V gene, CDR1 is SGHVS and CDR2 is FNYEAQ. This CDR3 region has 16 residues. The V segment lost 5 bases and the J segment 4 bases; nucleotides outside the gene matches: 9. The DNA of the CDR3 is TGTGCCAGCAGCCCGTCGATGACTAGCGGATACAATGAGCAGTTCTTC. This sequence encodes CASSPSMTSGYNEQFF.

This clone has just one count. This chain links TRBV12-5 with TRBJ2-1; 9 bases agree with TRBD1. The V gene end was trimmed by 6 bases and the J gene end by 6 bases; junction bases not matched to a gene: 6. The germline gives CDR1 LGHNT, CDR2 FRNRAP. The CDR3 is 14 residues long. This chain's CDR3 is CASGPRQGGNEQFF. CDR3 sequence (DNA): TGTGCTAGTGGCCCTAGACAGGGGGGCAATGAGCAGTTCTTC.

A few counts support this clone. CDR3 sequence: CASSLAPSLMNTEAFF. DNA of the CDR3: TGTGCCAGCAGCCTTGCTCCATCCCTAATGAACACTGAAGCTTTCTTT. The rearrangement uses TRBV2 and TRBJ1-1, with no clear D. Looked up from germline, CDR1 is SNHLY and CDR2 is FYNNEI. Trimming cost V 6 bases and J 0 bases, with 17 bases left between them. This CDR3 spans 16 amino acids. The whole variable domain, filled in from reference TRBV2 and TRBJ1-1, reads EPEVTQTPSHQVTQMGQEVILRCVPISNHLYFYWYRQILGQKVEFLVSFYNNEISEKSEIFDDQFSVERPDGSNFTLKIRSTKLEDSAMYFCASSLAPSLMNTEAFFGQGTRLTVV.

This chain links TRBV27 with TRBJ1-6; TRBD1 is a possible D gene (6 bases). Germline V gene data show CDR1 as MNHEY and CDR2 as SMNVEV (reference sequence). The CDR3 runs to 16 residues. V shed 2 bases and J shed 0 bases, with 8 bases lying between them. CDR3 loop: CASSLRGSSYNSPLHF. The CDR3 DNA sequence: TGTGCCAGCAGTTTAAGGGGGAGCTCCTATAATTCACCCCTCCACTTT.

In its sample, this clone was seen a few times. The chain employs TRBV9 and TRBJ1-1; D is perhaps TRBD1 (6 bases). The CDR3 totals 16 residues. CDR1 SGDLS and CDR2 YYNGEE come from the germline V gene. Trimming removed 2 bases from V and 11 bases from J, with 25 bases in between. The CDR3 loop is CASSVSGDNYLVGAFF. In nucleotides, the CDR3 is TGTGCCAGCAGCGTGTCCGGGGACAATTACTTAGTAGGGGCTTTCTTT.

This sequence joins TRBV30 and TRBJ2-6; TRBD1 might be the D (5 bases). This CDR3 contains 14 residues. The germline gives CDR1 GTSNPN, CDR2 SVGIG (reference sequence). Trimming took off 2 bases at V and 2 bases at J, with 7 bases between the two ends. The CDR3 protein is CAWSSGTGANVLTF. The CDR3 DNA follows: TGTGCCTGGAGTTCAGGGACTGGGGCCAACGTCCTGACTTTC.

V and J are TRBV3-1 (or the pseudogene TRBV3-2) and TRBJ2-1, with D possibly being TRBD2 (6 bases). Germline CDR1 is LGHDT and CDR2 is YNNKEL (reference sequence). The CDR3 consists of 13 residues. The V end lost 3 bases, the J end lost 6 bases, and 9 bases lay between the germline ends. The CDR3 is CASSHLASNEQFF. Written as DNA, the CDR3 is TGTGCCAGCAGCCACCTAGCGAGCAATGAGCAGTTCTTC.

V gene TRBV7-2 combines with J gene TRBJ2-7; 8 bases agree with TRBD2. This CDR3 has 15 amino acids. J lost 3 bases, V lost 0 bases, and 4 bases had no gene match. Germline V gene sequence: CDR1 SGHTA, CDR2 FQGNSA. The CDR3 DNA is TGTGCCAGCAGCTTAGCAGTAGCGGGGATCTACGAGCAGTACTTC. Translated: CASSLAVAGIYEQYF.

V and J are TRBV4-1 and TRBJ1-4; D is uncertain. The CDR3 runs 16 residues. Germline assignment: CDR1 MGHRA and CDR2 YSYEKL. Trimming stripped 0 bases from V and 1 base from J, with 9 bases between. CDR3 region: CASSQDTGLTNEKLFF. Here the CDR3 DNA reads TGCGCCAGCAGCCAAGATACGGGTTTAACTAATGAAAAACTGTTTTTT.

V is TRBV3-1 (or the pseudogene TRBV3-2) and J is TRBJ1-2; D is unclear. CDR1 and CDR2 (germline): LGHDT, YNNKEL (reference sequence). The CDR3 runs 11 residues. V was pared by 4 bases and J by 2 bases, with 2 bases between. Here the CDR3 DNA reads TGTGCCAGCAGCCTAAACTATGGCTACACCTTC. This translates into CASSLNYGYTF.

With regard to this clone: In the same sample, other DNA sequences code for this CDR3. This chain links TRBV9 with TRBJ2-7; 7 nucleotides agree with TRBD1. V lost 0 bases and J lost 1; bases outside the gene matches: 4. The CDR3 runs to 15 residues. The germline gives CDR1 SGDLS, CDR2 YYNGEE. The CDR3 bases are TGTGCCAGCAGCGTAGAGGGACAGAATTCCTACGAGCAGTACTTC. It translates to CASSVEGQNSYEQYF.

This chain links TRBV11-3 with TRBJ2-7, with TRBD1 matching over 8 bases. This CDR3 contains 15 residues. Looked up from germline, CDR1 is SGHNT and CDR2 is YENEEA. With V trimmed by 4 bases and J by 1 base, 6 bases remained unmatched. The CDR3 here is CASSSGGGKSYEQYF. CDR3 bases: TGTGCCAGCAGCTCAGGGGGCGGGAAATCCTACGAGCAGTACTTC.

This clone was recorded a few times. The genes are TRBV6-7 and TRBJ1-6, with 10 bases matching TRBD1. TRBV6-7 belongs to the ORF category, with a function that is uncertain. Trimming removed 5 bases from V and 9 bases from J; junction bases left unmatched: 4. The CDR3 contains 14 residues. The CDR3 DNA reads TGTGCCAGCAGTACGGGGGACAGGGGTTCACCCCTCCACTTT. This encodes CASSTGDRGSPLHF.

The rearrangement links TRBV7-2 to TRBJ2-5; 9 positions match TRBD1. The CDR3 runs to 16 residues. Germline values: CDR1 SGHTA, CDR2 FQGNSA. V lost 5 bases to trimming and J lost 5 bases; unmatched junction nucleotides: 12. CDR3 DNA sequence: TGTGCCAGCAGCCCTGGGACAGGGAGTAGCTGGGAGACCCAGTACTTC. This gives the protein CASSPGTGSSWETQYF.